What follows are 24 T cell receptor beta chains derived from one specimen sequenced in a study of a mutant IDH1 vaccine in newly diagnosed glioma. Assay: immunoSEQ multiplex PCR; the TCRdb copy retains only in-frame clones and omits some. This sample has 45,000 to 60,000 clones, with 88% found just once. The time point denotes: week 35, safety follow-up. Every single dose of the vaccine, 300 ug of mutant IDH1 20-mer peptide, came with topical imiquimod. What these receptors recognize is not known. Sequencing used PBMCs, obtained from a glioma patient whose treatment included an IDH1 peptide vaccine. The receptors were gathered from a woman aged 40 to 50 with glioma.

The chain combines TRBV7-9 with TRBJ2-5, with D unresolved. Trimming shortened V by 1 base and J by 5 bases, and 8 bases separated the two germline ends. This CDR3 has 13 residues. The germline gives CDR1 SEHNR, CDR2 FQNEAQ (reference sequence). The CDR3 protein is CASSLVDVETQYF. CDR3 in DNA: TGTGCCAGCAGCTTAGTGGATGTCGAGACCCAGTACTTC.

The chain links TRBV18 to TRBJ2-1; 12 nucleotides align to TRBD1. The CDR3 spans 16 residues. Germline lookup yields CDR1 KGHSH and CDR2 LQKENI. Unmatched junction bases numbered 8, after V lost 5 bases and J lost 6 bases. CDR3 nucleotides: TGTGCCAGCTCATCTTCCGGGACAGGGGGCTTCAATGAGCAGTTCTTC. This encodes CASSSSGTGGFNEQFF.

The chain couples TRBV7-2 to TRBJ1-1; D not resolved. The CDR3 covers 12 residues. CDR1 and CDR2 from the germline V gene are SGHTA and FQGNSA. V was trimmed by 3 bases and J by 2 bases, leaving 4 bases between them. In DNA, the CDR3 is TGTGCCAGCAGCTTTGCTAACACTGAAGCTTTCTTT. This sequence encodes CASSFANTEAFF.

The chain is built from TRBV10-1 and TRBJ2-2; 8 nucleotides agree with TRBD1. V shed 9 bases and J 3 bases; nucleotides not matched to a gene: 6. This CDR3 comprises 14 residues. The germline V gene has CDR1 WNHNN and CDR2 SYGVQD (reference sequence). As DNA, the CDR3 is TGCGCCAGAGTCCGGACAGGGCACACCGGGGAGCTGTTTTTT. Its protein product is CARVRTGHTGELFF.

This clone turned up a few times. The CDR3 loop reads CASSANTNYYGYTF. The CDR3 nucleotides read TGTGCCAGCAGCGCGAACACAAACTACTATGGCTACACCTTC. The chain recombines TRBV5-4 with TRBJ1-2; D is unresolved. Trimming cost V 4 bases and J 3 bases, with 13 bases left between them. The germline V gene encodes CDR1 SGHNT and CDR2 YYREEE (reference sequence). This CDR3 comprises 14 residues. Combining the CDR3 with reference TRBV5-4 and TRBJ1-2 gives the whole variable domain ETGVTQSPTHLIKTRGQQVTLRCSSQSGHNTVSWYQQALGQGPQFIFQYYREEENGRGNFPPRFSGLQFPNYSSELNVNALELDDSALYLCASSANTNYYGYTFGSGTRLTVV.

The CDR3 DNA reads TGCGCCAGCAGGGGGACAGGGGCCCCCTACGAGCAGTACTTC. It specifies CASRGTGAPYEQYF. The chain uses TRBV10-2 and TRBJ2-7; TRBD1 agrees at 10 bases. With V trimmed by 6 bases and J by 2 bases, 4 bases remained unmatched. This CDR3 is 14 amino acids long. The V gene's germline CDR1 is WSHSY and CDR2 SAAADI.

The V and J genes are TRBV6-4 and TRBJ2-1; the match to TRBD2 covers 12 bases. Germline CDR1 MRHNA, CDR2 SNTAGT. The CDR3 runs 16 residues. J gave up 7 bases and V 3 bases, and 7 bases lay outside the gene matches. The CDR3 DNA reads TGTGCCAGCAGTGAACGACTAGCGGGAGTTGGGAATGAGCAGTTCTTC. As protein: CASSERLAGVGNEQFF.

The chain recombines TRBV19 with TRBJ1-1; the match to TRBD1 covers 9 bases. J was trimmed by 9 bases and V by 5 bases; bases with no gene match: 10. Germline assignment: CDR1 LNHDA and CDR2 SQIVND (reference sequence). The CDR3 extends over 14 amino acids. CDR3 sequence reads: CASSPVPGQGKAFF. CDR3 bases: TGTGCCAGTAGTCCGGTCCCGGGACAGGGTAAAGCTTTCTTT.

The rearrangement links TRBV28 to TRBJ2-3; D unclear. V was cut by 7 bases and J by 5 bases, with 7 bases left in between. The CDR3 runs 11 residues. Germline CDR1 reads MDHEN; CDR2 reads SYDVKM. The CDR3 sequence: CASTLEDTQYF. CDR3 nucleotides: TGTGCCAGCACCCTCGAAGATACGCAGTATTTT.

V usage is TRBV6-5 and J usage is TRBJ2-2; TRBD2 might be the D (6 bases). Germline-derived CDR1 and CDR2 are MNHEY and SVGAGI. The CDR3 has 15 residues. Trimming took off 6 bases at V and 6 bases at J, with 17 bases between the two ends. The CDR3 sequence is CASSPLWGLSGELFF. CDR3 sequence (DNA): TGTGCCAGCAGCCCCCTGTGGGGACTCTCCGGGGAGCTGTTTTTT.

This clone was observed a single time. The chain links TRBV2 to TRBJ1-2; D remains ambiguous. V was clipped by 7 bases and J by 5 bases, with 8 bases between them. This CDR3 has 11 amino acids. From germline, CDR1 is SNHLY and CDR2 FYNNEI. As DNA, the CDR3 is TGTGCCAGCACCCCCATATATGGCTACACCTTC. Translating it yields CASTPIYGYTF. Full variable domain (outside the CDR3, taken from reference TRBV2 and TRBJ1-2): EPEVTQTPSHQVTQMGQEVILRCVPISNHLYFYWYRQILGQKVEFLVSFYNNEISEKSEIFDDQFSVERPDGSNFTLKIRSTKLEDSAMYFCASTPIYGYTFGSGTRLTVV.

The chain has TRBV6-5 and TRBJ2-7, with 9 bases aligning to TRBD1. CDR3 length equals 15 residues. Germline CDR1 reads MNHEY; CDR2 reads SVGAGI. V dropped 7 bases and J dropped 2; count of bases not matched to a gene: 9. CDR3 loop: CASKKIGDRAYEQYF. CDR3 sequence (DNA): TGTGCCAGCAAGAAGATCGGGGACAGGGCCTACGAGCAGTACTTC.

For the CDR3, the DNA is TGCGCCAGCAGCCTTAAGACAGGGACCACTGAAGCTTTCTTT. It codes for CASSLKTGTTEAFF. The chain combines TRBV5-1 with TRBJ1-1, with 7 bases matching TRBD1. This CDR3 comprises 14 residues. Germline V gene lookup returns CDR1 SGHRS and CDR2 YFSETQ. J gave up 4 bases and V 4 bases, and 7 bases lay outside the gene matches.

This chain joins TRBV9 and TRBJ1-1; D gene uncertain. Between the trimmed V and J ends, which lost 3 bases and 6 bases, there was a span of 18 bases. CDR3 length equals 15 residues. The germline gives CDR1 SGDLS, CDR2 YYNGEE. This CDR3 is CASSARDLNWAEAFF. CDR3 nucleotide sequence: TGTGCCAGCAGCGCAAGAGACTTGAATTGGGCTGAAGCTTTCTTT.

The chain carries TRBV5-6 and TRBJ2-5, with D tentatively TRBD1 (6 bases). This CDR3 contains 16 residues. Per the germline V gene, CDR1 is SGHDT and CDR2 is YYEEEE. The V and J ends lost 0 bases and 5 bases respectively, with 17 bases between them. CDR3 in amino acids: CASSLDLRGPWETQYF. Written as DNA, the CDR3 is TGTGCCAGCAGCTTGGATCTCAGGGGTCCGTGGGAGACCCAGTACTTC.

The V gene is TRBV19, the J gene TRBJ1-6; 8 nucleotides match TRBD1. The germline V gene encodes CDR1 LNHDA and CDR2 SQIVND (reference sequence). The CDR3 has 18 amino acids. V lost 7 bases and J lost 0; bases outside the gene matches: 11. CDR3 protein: CASIRPGGNGSYNSPLHF. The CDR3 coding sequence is TGTGCCAGTATCCGGCCAGGGGGCAATGGCTCCTATAATTCACCCCTCCACTTT.

The CDR3: CASSQDRVTGRINSPLHF. DNA for the CDR3: TGTGCCAGCAGCCAAGATCGAGTCACCGGCCGGATAAATTCACCCCTCCACTTT. V gene TRBV4-2 combines with J gene TRBJ1-6; D remains unclear. Trimming shortened V by 0 bases and J by 7 bases, and 19 bases separated the two germline ends. Germline CDR1 is LGHNA and CDR2 is YNFKEQ. The CDR3 loop spans 18 amino acids.

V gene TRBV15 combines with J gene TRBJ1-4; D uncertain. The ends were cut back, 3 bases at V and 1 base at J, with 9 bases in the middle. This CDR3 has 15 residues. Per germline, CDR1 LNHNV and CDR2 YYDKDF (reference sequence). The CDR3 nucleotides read TGTGCCACCAGCAGTTCGGGAGGAACTAATGAAAAACTGTTTTTT. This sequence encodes CATSSSGGTNEKLFF.

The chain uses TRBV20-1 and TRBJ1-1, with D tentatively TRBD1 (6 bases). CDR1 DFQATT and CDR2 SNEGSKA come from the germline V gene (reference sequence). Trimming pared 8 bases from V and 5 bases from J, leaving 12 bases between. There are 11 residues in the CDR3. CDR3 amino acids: CSLRGSTEAFF. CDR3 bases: TGCAGTCTAAGGGGGTCGACTGAAGCTTTCTTT.

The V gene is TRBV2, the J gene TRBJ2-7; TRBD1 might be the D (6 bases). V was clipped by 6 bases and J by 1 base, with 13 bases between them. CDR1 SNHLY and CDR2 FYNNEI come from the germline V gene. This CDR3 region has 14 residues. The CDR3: CASRRGIQSYEQYF. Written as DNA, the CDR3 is TGTGCCAGCAGGAGGGGGATCCAGTCCTACGAGCAGTACTTC.

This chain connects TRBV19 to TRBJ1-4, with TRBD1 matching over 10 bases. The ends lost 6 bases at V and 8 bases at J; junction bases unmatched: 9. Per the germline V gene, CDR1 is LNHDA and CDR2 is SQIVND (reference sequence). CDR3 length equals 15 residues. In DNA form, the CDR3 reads TGTGCCAGTAGCAGCCGGGACAGGGGAGGGGAAAAACTGTTTTTT. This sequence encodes CASSSRDRGGEKLFF. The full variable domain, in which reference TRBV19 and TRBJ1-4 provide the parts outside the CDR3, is DGGITQSPKYLFRKEGQNVTLSCEQNLNHDAMYWYRQDPGQGLRLIYYSQIVNDFQKGDIAEGYSVSREKKESFPLTVTSAQKNPTAFYLCASSSRDRGGEKLFFGSGTQLSVL.

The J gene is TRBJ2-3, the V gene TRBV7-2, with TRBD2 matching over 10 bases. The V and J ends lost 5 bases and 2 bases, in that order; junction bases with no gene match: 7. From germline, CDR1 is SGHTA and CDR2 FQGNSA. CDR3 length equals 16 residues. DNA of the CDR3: TGTGCCAGCAGCCCACCTAGCGGGGGCACCACAGATACGCAGTATTTT. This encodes CASSPPSGGTTDTQYF.

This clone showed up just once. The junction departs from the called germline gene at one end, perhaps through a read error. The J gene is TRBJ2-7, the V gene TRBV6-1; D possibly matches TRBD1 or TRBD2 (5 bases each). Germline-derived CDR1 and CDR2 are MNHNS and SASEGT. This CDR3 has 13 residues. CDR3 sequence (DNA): TGTGCCAGCAGTGACACCGGGACCTACGAGCGGTACTTC. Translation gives CASSDTGTYERYF.

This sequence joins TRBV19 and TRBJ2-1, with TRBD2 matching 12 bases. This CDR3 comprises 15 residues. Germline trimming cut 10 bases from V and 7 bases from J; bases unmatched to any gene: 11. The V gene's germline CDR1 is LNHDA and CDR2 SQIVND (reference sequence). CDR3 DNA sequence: TGTGCCACAAGGGCTAGCGGGAGGGCGTTAAATGAGCAGTTCTTC. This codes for CATRASGRALNEQFF. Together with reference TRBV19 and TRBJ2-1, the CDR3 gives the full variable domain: DGGITQSPKYLFRKEGQNVTLSCEQNLNHDAMYWYRQDPGQGLRLIYYSQIVNDFQKGDIAEGYSVSREKKESFPLTVTSAQKNPTAFYLCATRASGRALNEQFFGPGTRLTVL.